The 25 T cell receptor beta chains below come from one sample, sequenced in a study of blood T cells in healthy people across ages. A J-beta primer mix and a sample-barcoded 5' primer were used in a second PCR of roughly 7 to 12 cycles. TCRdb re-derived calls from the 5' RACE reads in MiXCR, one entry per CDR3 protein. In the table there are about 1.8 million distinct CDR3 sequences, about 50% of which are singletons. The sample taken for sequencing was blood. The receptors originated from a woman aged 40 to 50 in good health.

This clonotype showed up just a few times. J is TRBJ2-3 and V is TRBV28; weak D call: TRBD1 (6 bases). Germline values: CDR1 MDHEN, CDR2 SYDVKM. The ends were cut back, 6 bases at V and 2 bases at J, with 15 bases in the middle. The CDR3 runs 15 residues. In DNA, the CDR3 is TGTGCCAGCAGCACTAGGACAGCCGTCACAGATACGCAGTATTTT. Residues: CASSTRTAVTDTQYF.

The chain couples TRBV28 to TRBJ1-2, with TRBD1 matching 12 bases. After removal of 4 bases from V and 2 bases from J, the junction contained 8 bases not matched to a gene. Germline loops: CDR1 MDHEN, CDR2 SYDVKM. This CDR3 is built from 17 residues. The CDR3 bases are TGTGCCAGCAGTTCTACGGGACAGGGGGCGCGAAACTATGGCTACACCTTC. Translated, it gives CASSSTGQGARNYGYTF.

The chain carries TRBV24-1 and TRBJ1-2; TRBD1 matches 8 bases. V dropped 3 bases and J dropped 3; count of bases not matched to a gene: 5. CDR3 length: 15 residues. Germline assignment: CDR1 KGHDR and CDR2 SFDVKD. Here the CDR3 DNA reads TGTGCCACCAGTGATGCGACAGGGGAGCACTATGGCTACACCTTC. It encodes CATSDATGEHYGYTF.

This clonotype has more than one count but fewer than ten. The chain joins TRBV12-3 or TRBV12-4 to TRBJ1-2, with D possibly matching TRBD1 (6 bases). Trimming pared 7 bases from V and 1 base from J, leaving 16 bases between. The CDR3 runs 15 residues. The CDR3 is CASTEGEGFNYGYTF. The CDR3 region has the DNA TGTGCCAGCACCGAGGGGGAAGGTTTTAACTATGGCTACACCTTC.

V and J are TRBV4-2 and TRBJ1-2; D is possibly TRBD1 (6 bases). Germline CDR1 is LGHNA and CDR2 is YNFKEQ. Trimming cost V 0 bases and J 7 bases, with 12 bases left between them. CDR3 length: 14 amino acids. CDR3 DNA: TGTGCCAGCAGCCAAGACGGGGGGCAAAGTGGCTACACCTTC. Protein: CASSQDGGQSGYTF.

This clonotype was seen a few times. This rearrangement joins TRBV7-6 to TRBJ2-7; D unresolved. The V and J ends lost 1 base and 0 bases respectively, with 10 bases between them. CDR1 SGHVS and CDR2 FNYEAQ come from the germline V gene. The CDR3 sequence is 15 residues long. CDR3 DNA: TGTGCCAGCAGCTTAGGAGTCGGAGACTCCTACGAGCAGTACTTC. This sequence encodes CASSLGVGDSYEQYF. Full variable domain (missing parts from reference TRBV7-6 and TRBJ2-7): GAGVSQSPRYKVTKRGQDVALRCDPISGHVSLYWYRQALGQGPEFLTYFNYEAQQDKSGLPNDRFSAERPEGSISTLTIQRTEQRDSAMYRCASSLGVGDSYEQYFGPGTRLTVT.

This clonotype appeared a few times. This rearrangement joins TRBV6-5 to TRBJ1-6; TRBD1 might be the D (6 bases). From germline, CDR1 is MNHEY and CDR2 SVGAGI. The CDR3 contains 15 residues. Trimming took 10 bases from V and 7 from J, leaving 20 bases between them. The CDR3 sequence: CAIREGGSGNSPLHF. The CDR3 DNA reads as TGTGCCATCCGAGAAGGGGGATCTGGGAATTCACCCCTCCACTTT.

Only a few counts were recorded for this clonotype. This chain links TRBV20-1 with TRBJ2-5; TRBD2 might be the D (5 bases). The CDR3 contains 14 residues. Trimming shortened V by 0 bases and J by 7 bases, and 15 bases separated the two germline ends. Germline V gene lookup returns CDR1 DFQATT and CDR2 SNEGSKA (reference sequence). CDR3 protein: CSARDGESWGTQYF. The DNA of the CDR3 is TGCAGTGCTAGAGATGGGGAGTCGTGGGGGACCCAGTACTTC.

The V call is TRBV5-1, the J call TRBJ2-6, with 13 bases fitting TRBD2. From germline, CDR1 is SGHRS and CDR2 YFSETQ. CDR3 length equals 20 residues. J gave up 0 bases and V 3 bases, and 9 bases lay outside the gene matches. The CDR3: CASSYGLAGVRSSGANVLTF. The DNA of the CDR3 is TGCGCCAGCAGCTACGGACTAGCGGGGGTGAGAAGCTCTGGGGCCAACGTCCTGACTTTC.

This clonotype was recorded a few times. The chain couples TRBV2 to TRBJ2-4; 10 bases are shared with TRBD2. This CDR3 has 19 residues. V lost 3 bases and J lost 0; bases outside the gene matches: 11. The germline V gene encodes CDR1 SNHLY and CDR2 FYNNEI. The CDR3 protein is CASSDDLAGEPLAKNIQYF. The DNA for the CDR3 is TGTGCCAGCAGTGATGACCTAGCGGGAGAACCGCTAGCCAAAAACATTCAGTACTTC.

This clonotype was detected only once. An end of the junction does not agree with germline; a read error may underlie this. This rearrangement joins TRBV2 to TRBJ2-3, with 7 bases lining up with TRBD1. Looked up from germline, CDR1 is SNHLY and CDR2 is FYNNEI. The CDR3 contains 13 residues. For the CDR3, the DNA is TGTGCCAGCAGAGCGCAGGGGGTCGATACGCAATATTTT. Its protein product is CASRAQGVDTQYF.

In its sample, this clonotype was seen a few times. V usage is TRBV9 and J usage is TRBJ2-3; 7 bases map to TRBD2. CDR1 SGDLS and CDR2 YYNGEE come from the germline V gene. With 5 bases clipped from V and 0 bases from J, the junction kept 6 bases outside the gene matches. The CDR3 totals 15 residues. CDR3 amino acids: CASSVVAGSTDTQYF. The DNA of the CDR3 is TGTGCCAGCAGTGTTGTAGCGGGTAGCACAGATACGCAGTATTTT.

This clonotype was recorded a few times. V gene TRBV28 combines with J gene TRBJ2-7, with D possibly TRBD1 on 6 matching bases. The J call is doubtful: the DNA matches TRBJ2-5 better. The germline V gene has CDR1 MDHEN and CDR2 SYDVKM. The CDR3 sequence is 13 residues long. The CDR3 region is CASSPGGSKTQYF. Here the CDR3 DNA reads TGTGCCAGCAGTCCTGGGGGCAGCAAGACCCAGTACTTC.

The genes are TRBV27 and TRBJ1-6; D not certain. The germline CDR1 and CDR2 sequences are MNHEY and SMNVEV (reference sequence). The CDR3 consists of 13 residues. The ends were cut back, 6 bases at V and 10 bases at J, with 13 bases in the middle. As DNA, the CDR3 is TGTGCCAGCAGACCCGGCCATGGGTCACCCCTCCACTTT. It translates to CASRPGHGSPLHF.

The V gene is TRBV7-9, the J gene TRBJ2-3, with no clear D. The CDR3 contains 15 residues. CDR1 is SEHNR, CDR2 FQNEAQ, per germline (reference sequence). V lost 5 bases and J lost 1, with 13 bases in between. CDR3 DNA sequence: TGTGCCAGCAGCCGACCTAGTGGCGGCACAGATACGCAGTATTTT. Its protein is CASSRPSGGTDTQYF.

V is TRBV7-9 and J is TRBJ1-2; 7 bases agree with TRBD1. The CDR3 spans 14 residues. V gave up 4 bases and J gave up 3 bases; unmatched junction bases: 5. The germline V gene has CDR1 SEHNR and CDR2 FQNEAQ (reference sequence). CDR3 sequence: CASSSGQSDYGYTF. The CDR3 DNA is TGTGCCAGCAGCTCGGGACAGAGTGACTATGGCTACACCTTC.

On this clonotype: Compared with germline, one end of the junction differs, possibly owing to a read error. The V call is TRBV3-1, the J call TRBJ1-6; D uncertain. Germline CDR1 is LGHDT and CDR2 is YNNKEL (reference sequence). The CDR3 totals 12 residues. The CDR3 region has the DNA TGTGCCAGCAGCCAACAAGGATCACCCTTCCACTTT. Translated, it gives CASSQQGSPFHF.

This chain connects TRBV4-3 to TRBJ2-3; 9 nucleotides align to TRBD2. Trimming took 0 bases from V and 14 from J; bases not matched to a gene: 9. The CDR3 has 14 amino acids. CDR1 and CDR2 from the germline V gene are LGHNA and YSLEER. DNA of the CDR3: TGCGCCAGCAGCCAAGATGGAGGCGGGGGGGCTCGGTATTTT. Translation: CASSQDGGGGARYF.

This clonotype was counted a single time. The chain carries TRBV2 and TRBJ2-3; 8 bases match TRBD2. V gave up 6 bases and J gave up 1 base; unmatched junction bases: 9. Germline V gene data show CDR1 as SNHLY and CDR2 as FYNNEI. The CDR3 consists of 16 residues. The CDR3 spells CASRDNSGVRTDTQYF. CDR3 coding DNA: TGTGCCAGCAGAGATAATAGCGGGGTCCGCACAGATACGCAGTATTTT.

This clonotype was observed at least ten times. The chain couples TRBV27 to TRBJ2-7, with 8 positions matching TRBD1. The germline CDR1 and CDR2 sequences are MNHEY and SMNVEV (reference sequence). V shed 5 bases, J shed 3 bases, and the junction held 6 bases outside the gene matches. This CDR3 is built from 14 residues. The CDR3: CASSPDRVGYEQYF. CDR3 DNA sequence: TGTGCCAGCAGTCCGGACAGGGTGGGCTACGAGCAGTACTTC.

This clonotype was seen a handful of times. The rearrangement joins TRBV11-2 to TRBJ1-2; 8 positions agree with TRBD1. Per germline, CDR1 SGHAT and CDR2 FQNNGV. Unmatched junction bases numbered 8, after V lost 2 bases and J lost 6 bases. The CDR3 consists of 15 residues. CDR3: CASSLTADREDGYTF. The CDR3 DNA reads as TGTGCCAGCAGCTTAACTGCGGACAGGGAGGATGGCTACACCTTC.

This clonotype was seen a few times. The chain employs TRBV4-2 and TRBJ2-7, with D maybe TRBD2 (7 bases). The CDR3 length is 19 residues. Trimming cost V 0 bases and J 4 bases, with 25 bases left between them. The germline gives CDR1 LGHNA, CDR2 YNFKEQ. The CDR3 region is CASSQDGPGGRGLGYEQYF. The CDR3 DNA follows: TGTGCCAGCAGCCAAGATGGGCCCGGGGGGCGCGGTCTGGGATACGAGCAGTACTTC.

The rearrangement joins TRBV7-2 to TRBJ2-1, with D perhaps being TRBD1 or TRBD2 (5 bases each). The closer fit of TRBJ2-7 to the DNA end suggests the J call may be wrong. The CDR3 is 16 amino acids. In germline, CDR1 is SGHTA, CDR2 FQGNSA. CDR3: CASSLQSGGSYNEQYF. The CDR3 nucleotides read TGTGCCAGCAGCCTACAATCTGGGGGTTCCTACAATGAGCAGTACTTC.

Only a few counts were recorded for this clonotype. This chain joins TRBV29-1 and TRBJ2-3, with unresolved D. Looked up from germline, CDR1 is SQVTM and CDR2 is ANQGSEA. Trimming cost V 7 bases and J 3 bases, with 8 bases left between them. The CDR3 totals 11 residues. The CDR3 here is CSGGTTDTQYF. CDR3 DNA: TGCAGCGGAGGAACAACAGATACGCAGTATTTT.

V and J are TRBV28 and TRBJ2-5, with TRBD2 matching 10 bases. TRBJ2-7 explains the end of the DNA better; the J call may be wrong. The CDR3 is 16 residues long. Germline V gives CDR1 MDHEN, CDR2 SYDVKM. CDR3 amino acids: CASSSGSGGWPYEQYF. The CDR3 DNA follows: TGTGCCAGCAGTTCTGGTAGCGGGGGGTGGCCCTACGAGCAGTACTTC.